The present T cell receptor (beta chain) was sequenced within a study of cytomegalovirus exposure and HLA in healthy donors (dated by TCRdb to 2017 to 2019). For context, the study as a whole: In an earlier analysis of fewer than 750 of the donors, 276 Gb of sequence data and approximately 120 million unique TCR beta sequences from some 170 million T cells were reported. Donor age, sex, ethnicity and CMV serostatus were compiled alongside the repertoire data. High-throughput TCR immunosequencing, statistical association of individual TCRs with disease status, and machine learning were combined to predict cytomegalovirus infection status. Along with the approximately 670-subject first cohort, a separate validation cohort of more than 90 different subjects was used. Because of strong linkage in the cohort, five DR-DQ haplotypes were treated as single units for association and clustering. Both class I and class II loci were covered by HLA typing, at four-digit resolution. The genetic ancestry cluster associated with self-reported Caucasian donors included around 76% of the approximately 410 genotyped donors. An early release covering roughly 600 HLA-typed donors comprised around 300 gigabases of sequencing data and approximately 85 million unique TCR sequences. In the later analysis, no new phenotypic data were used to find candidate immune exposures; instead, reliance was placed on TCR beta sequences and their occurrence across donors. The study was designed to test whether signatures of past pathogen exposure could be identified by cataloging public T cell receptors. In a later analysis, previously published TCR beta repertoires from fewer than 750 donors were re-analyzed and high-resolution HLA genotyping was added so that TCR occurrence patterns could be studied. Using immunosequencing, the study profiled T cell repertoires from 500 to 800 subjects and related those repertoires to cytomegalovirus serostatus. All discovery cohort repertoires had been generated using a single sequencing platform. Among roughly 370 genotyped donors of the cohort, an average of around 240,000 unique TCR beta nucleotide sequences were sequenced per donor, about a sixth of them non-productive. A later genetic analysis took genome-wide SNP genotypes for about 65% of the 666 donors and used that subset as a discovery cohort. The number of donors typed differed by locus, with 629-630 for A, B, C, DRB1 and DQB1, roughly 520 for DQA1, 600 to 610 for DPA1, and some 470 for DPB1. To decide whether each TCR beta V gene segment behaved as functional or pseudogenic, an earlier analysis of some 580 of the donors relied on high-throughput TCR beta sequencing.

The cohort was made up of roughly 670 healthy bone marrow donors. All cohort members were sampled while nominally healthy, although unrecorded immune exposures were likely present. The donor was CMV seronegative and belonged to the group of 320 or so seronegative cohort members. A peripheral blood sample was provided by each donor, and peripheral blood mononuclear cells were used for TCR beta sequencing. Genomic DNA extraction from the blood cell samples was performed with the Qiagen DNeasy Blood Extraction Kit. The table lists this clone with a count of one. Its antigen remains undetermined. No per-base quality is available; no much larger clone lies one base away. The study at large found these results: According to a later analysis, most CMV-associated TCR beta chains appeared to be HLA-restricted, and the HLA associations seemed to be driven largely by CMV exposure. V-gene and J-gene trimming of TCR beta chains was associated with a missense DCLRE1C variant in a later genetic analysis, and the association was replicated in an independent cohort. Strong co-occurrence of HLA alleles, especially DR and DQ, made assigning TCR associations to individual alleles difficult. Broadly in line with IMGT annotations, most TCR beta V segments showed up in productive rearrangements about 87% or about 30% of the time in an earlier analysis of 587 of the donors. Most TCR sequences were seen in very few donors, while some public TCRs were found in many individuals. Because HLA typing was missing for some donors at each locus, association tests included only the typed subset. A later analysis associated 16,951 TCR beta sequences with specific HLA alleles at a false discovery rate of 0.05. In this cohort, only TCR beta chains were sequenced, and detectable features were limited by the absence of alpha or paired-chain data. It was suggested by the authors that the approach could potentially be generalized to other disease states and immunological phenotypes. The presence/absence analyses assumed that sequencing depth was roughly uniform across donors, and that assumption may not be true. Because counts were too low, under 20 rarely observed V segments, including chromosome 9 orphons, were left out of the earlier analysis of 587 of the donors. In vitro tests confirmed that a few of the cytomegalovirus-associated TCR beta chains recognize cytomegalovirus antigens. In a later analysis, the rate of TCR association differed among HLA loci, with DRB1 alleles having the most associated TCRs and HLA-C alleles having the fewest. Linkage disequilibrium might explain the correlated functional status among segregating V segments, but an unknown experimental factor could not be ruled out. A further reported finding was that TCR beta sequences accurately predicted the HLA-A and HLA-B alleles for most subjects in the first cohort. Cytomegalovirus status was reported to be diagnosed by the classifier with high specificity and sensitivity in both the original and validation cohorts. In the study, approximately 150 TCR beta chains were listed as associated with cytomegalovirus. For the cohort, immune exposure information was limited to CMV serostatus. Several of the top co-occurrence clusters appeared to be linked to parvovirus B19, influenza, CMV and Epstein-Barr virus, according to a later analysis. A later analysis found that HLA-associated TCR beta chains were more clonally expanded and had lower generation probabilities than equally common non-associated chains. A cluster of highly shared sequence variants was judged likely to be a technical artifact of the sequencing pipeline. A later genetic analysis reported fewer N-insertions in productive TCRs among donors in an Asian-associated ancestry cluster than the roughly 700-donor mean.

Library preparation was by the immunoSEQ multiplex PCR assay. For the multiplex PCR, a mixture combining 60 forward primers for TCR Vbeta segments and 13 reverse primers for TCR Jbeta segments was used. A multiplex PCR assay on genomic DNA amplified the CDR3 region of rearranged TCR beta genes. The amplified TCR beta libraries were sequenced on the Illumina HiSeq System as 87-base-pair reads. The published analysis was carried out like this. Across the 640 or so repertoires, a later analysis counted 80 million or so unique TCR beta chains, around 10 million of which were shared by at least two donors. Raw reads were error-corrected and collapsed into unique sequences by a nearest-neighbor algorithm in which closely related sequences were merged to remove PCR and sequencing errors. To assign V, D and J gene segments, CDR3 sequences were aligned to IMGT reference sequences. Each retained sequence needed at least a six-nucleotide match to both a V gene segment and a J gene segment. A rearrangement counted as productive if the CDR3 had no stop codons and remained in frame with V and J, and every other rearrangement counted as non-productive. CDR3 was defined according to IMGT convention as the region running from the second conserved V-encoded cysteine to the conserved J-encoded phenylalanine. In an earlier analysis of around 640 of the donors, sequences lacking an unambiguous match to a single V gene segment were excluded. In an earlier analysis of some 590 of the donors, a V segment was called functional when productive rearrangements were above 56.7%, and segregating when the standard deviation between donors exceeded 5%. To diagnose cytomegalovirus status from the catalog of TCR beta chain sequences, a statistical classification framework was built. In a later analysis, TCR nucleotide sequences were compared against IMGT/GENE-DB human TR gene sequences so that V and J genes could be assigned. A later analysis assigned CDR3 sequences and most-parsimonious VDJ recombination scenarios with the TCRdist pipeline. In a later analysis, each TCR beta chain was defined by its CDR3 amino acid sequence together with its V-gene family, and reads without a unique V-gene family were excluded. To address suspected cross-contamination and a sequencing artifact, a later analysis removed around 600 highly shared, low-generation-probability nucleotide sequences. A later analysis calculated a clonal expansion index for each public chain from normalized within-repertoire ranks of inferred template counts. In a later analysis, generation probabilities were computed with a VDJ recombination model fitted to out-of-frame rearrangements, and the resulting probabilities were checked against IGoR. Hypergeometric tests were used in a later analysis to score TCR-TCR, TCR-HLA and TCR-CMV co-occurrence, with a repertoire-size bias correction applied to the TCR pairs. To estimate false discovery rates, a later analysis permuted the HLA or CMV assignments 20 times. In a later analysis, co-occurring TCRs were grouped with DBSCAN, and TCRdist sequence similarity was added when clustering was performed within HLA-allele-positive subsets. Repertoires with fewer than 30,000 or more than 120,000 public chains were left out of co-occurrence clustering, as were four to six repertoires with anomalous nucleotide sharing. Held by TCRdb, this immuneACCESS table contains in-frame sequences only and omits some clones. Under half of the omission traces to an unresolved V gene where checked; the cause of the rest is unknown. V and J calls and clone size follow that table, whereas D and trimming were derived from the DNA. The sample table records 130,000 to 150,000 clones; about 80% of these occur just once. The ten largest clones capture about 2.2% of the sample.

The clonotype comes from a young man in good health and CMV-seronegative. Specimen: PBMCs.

At the DNA level, the sequence is TGTGCCAGTAGTATTACTAGCGGGATCGAGCAGTACTTC. Its protein is CASSITSGIEQYF. The V and J genes are TRBV19 and TRBJ2-7, with TRBD2 matching 10 junction bases. The germline V gene (reference sequence) supplies CDR1 LNHDA and CDR2 SQIVND. Spanning cysteine to phenylalanine, the CDR3 consists of 13 amino acids. Here the CDR3 DNA is all that survives: 39 bases in frame from base 1. Germline trimming amounts to 3 bases on V and 6 bases on J, with 2 as the count of junction bases outside the gene matches.